This is a list of T cell receptor beta chains from one sample in a study of T cell responses to AZD1222 COVID-19 vaccine. The protocol was immunoSEQ multiplex PCR, while the TCRdb copy is restricted to in-frame clones and leaves out a portion. This table holds 90,000 or so clones, approximately 89% found once. The material was peripheral blood, obtained on day 0 of AZD1222 vaccination. Receptor source: an adult in good health. The CDR3 runs from the conserved cysteine through the conserved F or W. A D gene is named only where the DNA matches it firmly. Rows give clone size only sometimes, using once, few, many, or a class for an expanded clone.

V gene,clone size,D gene,J gene,CDR3 DNA,CDR3 protein
TRBV19,once,TRBD1,TRBJ2-1,TGTGCCAGTAGTAAACGGACAGGGAAAGGTAACAATGAGCAGTTCTTC,CASSKRTGKGNNEQFF
TRBV29-1,.,.,TRBJ2-7,TGCAGCGTTGAAACAGTCTACGAGCAGTACTTC,CSVETVYEQYF
TRBV27,.,.,TRBJ2-7,TGTGCCAGCAGTCGACGGCAAGGTAGTATTTACGAGCAGTACTTC,CASSRRQGSIYEQYF
TRBV19,.,.,TRBJ1-1,TGTGCCAGTAGTATTGGAGGGCGGAACACTGAAGCTTTCTTT,CASSIGGRNTEAFF
TRBV29-1,.,.,TRBJ1-2,TGCAGCGTTGACCGGGACTACTATGGCTACACCTTC,CSVDRDYYGYTF
TRBV5-1,.,.,TRBJ2-7,TGCGCCAGCAGGCGGGGAGACGAGCAGTACTTC,CASRRGDEQYF
TRBV20-1,.,.,TRBJ2-7,TGCAGTGCTCAGAGGGCAGGCCCGTACTTC,CSAQRAGPYF
TRBV27,.,.,TRBJ2-7,TGTGCCAGCAGTTTTATGGCAGGACTCTACGAGCAGTACTTC,CASSFMAGLYEQYF
TRBV19,few,.,TRBJ1-1,TGTGCCAGTATGGAGGGAAATCAGAACACTGAAGCTTTCTTT,CASMEGNQNTEAFF
TRBV7-7,.,TRBD2,TRBJ2-5,TGTGCTAGCAGCTTAGCGGGGGGATCAGGCCCCGGCGAGACCCAGTACTTC,CASSLAGGSGPGETQYF
TRBV24-1,.,.,TRBJ2-3,TGTGCCACCAGTGATCCCCCCCGCGAAGGGACAGATACGCAGTATTTT,CATSDPPREGTDTQYF
TRBV2,.,TRBD1,TRBJ1-1,TGTGCCAGCGGGCTCGGACAGGTCCCCTTAGGGGCTTTCTTT,CASGLGQVPLGAFF
TRBV15,few,TRBD1,TRBJ2-7,TGTGCCACCAGCAGAGAGGGACAGGGACAACACGAGCAGTACTTC,CATSREGQGQHEQYF
TRBV7-9,.,.,TRBJ1-5,TGTGCCAGCAGGGGGGGGTCTTTGAGGCAGCCCCAGCATTTT,CASRGGSLRQPQHF
TRBV5-5,.,TRBD1,TRBJ1-6,TGTGCCAGCAGCTTGGTAGCAGGGACAGGGCAGGGGTCACCCCTCCACTTT,CASSLVAGTGQGSPLHF
TRBV5-1,few,.,TRBJ1-1,TGCGCCAGCAGCTTAGGGGGGTCGGCCACTGAAGCTTTCTTT,CASSLGGSATEAFF
TRBV6-6,once,TRBD1,TRBJ1-2,TGTGCCAGCAGTTACCAGGGGGACGGCTACACCTTC,CASSYQGDGYTF
TRBV24-1,.,TRBD1,TRBJ2-5,TGTGCCACCAGTGATAGACAGGGATACCCATTGAAGAGAGAGACCCAGTACTTC,CATSDRQGYPLKRETQYF
TRBV10-3,.,.,TRBJ1-5,TGTGCCATCAGTGAGTCGAAATGGGGGGTCGGGACTCAGCCCCAGCATTTT,CAISESKWGVGTQPQHF
TRBV11-2,.,.,TRBJ1-3,TGTGCCAGCAGCTTAGTGGGGGACCCTGGAAACACCATATATTTT,CASSLVGDPGNTIYF
TRBV15,.,.,TRBJ2-3,TGTGCCACCAGCAGAGAGAAGTTACTTAGCACAGATACGCAGTATTTT,CATSREKLLSTDTQYF
TRBV3-1/TRBV3-2,.,.,TRBJ2-5,TGTGCCAGCAGCCAGGTTCAAGAGACCCAGTACTTC,CASSQVQETQYF
TRBV6-5,few,.,TRBJ1-1,TGTGCCAGCAGTTACGGGAGGTCTGAAGCTTTCTTT,CASSYGRSEAFF
TRBV3-1/TRBV3-2,.,.,TRBJ2-2,TGTGCCAGCAGCCAAGGGAGCTTGGAAACCGGGGAGCTGTTTTTT,CASSQGSLETGELFF
TRBV11-1,.,TRBD1,TRBJ2-1,TGTGCCAGCAGCTTAGCGAGGACAGGGGCCTACAATGAGCAGTTCTTC,CASSLARTGAYNEQFF
TRBV5-1,.,TRBD1,TRBJ1-4,TGCGCCAGCAGCTTGAAGGGGGCGTTAGGACAGCCAACTAATGAAAAACTGTTTTTT,CASSLKGALGQPTNEKLFF
TRBV10-1,.,.,TRBJ2-2,TGCGCCAGCAGTGGTACCGGGGCGGGCCTCACCGGGGAGCTGTTTTTT,CASSGTGAGLTGELFF
TRBV15,once,.,TRBJ1-1,TGTGCCACCAGCCGAGAACCGACAGGGAACACTGAAGCTTTCTTT,CATSREPTGNTEAFF
TRBV28,.,TRBD2,TRBJ2-3,TGTGCCAGCAGCCCTTTCTGGTTGACTAGCTGGGATAGCACAGATACGCAGTATTTT,CASSPFWLTSWDSTDTQYF
TRBV5-6,.,.,TRBJ2-3,TGTGCCAGCAGCTTGGACCCTCAGGGAGATACGCAGTATTTT,CASSLDPQGDTQYF
TRBV5-6,.,TRBD1,TRBJ1-4,TGTGCCAGCAGCCTTCTGGACAGGGCGGAGGAAAAACTGTTTTTT,CASSLLDRAEEKLFF
TRBV9,once,.,TRBJ1-2,TGTGCCAGCAGCCCCAGCAGCGTAGTGGGGAGGGGTAGCTACACCTTC,CASSPSSVVGRGSYTF
TRBV15,.,TRBD1,TRBJ2-7,TGTGCCACCAGCATCGGACAGGGGTACGAGCAGTACTTC,CATSIGQGYEQYF
TRBV28,.,.,TRBJ2-1,TGTGCCAGCAGTCCCGCTCAGGTTTCCTACAATGAGCAGTTCTTC,CASSPAQVSYNEQFF
TRBV7-8,.,.,TRBJ2-1,TGTGCCAGCAGCCCCACGGGCGGCCGCTCCTACAATGAGCAGTTCTTC,CASSPTGGRSYNEQFF
TRBV28,.,.,TRBJ1-1,TGTGCCAGCAGTTTATATATGAACACTGAAGCTTTCTTT,CASSLYMNTEAFF
TRBV11-2,.,TRBD1,TRBJ1-4,TGTGCCAGCAGCCTTCAACAGGGGGCTAATGAAAAACTGTTTTTT,CASSLQQGANEKLFF
TRBV9,.,TRBD2,TRBJ2-5,TGTGCCAGCAGCGCGGGGGGGAAAGAGACCCAGTACTTC,CASSAGGKETQYF
TRBV7-9,.,TRBD2,TRBJ2-5,TGTGCCAGCAGGAAGACTAGCGGAACCGCCGGAGAGACCCAGTACTTC,CASRKTSGTAGETQYF
TRBV28,.,.,TRBJ1-5,TGTGCCACCACCCCCGGGGGAAAGGGTCAGCCCCAGCATTTT,CATTPGGKGQPQHF
TRBV3-1/TRBV3-2,.,TRBD2,TRBJ2-2,TGTGCCAGCAGCCTGGGGACTAGCGGGAGCACCCACCGGCGCACCGGGGAGCTGTTTTTT,CASSLGTSGSTHRRTGELFF
TRBV5-1,once,.,TRBJ2-1,TGCGCCAGCAGCAGACAGGCAAGCTCCTACAATGAGCAGTTCTTC,CASSRQASSYNEQFF
TRBV11-2,.,TRBD2,TRBJ2-7,TGTGCCAGCAGCCTAGGACTAGCGGGATCCTACGAGCAGTACTTC,CASSLGLAGSYEQYF
TRBV9,.,.,TRBJ1-1,TGTGCCAGCAGCGCAGTGGGTACTGAAGCTTTCTTT,CASSAVGTEAFF
TRBV3-1/TRBV3-2,.,.,TRBJ1-1,TGTGCCAGCAGCCAAGAGTCAGGGGAACGCACTGAAGCTTTCTTT,CASSQESGERTEAFF
TRBV7-9,once,.,TRBJ2-5,TGTGCCAGCAGCCCCAGGGCAGGGGTTGGAGAGACCCAGTACTTC,CASSPRAGVGETQYF